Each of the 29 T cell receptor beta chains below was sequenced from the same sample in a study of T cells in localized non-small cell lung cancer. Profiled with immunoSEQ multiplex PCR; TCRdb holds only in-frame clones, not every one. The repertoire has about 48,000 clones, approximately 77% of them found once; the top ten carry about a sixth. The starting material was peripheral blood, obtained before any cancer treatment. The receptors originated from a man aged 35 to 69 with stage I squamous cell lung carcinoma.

CDR3: CASSAATGSSYEQYF. In nucleotides, the CDR3 is TGCGCCAGCAGCGCCGCGACAGGGAGCTCCTACGAGCAGTACTTC. The rearrangement uses TRBV5-1 and TRBJ2-7, with 7 nucleotides matching TRBD1. V shed 4 bases and J 0 bases; nucleotides not matched to a gene: 7. CDR3 length equals 15 residues. The germline gives CDR1 SGHRS, CDR2 YFSETQ.

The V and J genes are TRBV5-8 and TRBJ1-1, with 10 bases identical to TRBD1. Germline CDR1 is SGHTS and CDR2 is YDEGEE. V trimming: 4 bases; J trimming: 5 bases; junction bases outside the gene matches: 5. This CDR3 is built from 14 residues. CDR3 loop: CASSKGQGRTEAFF. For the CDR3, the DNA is TGTGCCAGCAGCAAGGGACAGGGGCGGACTGAAGCTTTCTTT.

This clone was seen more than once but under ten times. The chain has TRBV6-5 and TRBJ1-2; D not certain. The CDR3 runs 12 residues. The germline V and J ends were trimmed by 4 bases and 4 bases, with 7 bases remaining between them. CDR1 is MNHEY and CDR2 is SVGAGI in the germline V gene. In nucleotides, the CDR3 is TGTGCCAGCAGTTCTACGGTCTATGGCTACACCTTC. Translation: CASSSTVYGYTF.

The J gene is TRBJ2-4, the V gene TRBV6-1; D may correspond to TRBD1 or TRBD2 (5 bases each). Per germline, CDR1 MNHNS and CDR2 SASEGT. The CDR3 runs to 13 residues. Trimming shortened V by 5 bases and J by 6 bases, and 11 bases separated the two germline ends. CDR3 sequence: CASSPGQINIQYF. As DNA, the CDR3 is TGTGCCAGCAGTCCGGGGCAGATAAACATTCAGTACTTC.

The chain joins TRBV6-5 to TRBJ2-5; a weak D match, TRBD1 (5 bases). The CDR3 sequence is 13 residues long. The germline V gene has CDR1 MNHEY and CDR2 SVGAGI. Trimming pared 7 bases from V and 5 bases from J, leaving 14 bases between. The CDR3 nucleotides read TGTGCCAGCACTATCAGGGTGAGGGAGACCCAGTACTTC. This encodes CASTIRVRETQYF.

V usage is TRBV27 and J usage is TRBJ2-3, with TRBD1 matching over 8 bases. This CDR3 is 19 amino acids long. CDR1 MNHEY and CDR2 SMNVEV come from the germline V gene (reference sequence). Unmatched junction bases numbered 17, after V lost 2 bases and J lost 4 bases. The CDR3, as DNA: TGTGCCAGCAGTTTAAGACAGGGGACCTTTTTTACCCAAGCAGATACGCAGTATTTT. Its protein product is CASSLRQGTFFTQADTQYF.

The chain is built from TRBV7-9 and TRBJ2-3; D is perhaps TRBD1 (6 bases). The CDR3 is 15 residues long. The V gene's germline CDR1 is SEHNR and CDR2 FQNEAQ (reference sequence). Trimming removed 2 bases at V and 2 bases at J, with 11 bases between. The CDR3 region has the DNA TGTGCCAGCAGCTTAATAACAGGGATCACAGATACGCAGTATTTT. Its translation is CASSLITGITDTQYF.

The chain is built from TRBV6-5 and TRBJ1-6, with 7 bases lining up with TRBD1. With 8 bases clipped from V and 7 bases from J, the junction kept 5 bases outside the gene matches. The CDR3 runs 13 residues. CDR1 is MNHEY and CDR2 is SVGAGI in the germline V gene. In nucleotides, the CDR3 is TGTGCCAGCCGGGACAGACAAAATTCACCCCTCCACTTT. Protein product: CASRDRQNSPLHF.

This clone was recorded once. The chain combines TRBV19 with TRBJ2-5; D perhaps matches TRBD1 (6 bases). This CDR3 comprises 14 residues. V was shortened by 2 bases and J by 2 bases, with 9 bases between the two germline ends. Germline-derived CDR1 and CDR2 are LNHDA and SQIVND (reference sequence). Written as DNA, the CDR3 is TGTGCCAGTAGTATATCAGGGGCTCAAGAGACCCAGTACTTC. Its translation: CASSISGAQETQYF. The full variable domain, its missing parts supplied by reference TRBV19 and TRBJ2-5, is DGGITQSPKYLFRKEGQNVTLSCEQNLNHDAMYWYRQDPGQGLRLIYYSQIVNDFQKGDIAEGYSVSREKKESFPLTVTSAQKNPTAFYLCASSISGAQETQYFGPGTRLLVL.

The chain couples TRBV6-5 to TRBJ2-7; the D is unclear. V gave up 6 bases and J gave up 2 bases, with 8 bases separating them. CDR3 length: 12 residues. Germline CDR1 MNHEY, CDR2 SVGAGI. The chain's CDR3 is CASSLRTYEQYF. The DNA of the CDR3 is TGTGCCAGCAGCCTCCGTACCTACGAGCAGTACTTC.

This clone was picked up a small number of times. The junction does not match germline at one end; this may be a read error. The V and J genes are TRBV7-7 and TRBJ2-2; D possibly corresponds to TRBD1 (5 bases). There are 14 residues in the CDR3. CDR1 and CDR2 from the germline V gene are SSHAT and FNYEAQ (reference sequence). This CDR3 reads CASSSQVNTGELFF. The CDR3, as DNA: TGTGCTAGCAGCTCACAGGTGAACACCGGGGAGCTGTTTTTT.

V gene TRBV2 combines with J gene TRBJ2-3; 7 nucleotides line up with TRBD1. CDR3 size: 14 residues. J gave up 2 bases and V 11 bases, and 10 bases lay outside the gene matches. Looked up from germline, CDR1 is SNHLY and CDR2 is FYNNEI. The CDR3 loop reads CAARDREITDTQYF. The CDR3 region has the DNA TGTGCCGCGAGAGACAGGGAGATCACAGATACGCAGTATTTT.

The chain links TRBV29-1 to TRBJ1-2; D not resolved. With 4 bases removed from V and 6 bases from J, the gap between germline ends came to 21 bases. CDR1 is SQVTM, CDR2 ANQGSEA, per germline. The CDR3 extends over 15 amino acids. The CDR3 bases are TGCAGCGTTGTCAGTAGGCAGCCTTTGATAGATGGCTACACCTTC. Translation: CSVVSRQPLIDGYTF.

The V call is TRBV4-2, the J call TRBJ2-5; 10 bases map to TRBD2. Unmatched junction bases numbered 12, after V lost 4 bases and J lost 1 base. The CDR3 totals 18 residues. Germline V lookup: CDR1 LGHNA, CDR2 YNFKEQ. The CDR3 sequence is CASSPRVLAGDVQETQYF. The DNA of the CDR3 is TGTGCCAGCAGCCCTAGGGTGCTAGCGGGGGACGTCCAAGAGACCCAGTACTTC.

The CDR3 loop reads CATRLVGGNGYTF. The CDR3 DNA sequence: TGCGCCACCAGGCTTGTAGGGGGTAATGGCTACACCTTC. The gene calls are TRBV5-1 and TRBJ1-2; D possibly corresponds to TRBD1 (6 bases). The CDR3 loop spans 13 amino acids. The germline V gene encodes CDR1 SGHRS and CDR2 YFSETQ. V lost 9 bases and J 6 bases, leaving 18 bases between the germline ends.

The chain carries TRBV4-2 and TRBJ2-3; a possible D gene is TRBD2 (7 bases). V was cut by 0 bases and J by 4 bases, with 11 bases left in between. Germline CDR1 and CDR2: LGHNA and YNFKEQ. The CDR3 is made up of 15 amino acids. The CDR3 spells CASSQEGGPPDTQYF. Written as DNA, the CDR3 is TGTGCCAGCAGCCAAGAGGGGGGGCCCCCAGATACGCAGTATTTT.

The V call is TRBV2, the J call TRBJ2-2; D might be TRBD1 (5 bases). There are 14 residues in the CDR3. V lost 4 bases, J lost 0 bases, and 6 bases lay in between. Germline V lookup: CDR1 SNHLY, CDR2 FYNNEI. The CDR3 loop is CASSGGANTGELFF. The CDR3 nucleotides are TGTGCCAGCAGTGGGGGCGCGAACACCGGGGAGCTGTTTTTT.

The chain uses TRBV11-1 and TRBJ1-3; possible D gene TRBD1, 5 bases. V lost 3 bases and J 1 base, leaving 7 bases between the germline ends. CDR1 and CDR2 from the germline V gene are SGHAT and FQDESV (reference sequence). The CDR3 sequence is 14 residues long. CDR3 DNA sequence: TGTGCCAGCAGCTTTCAGGGTTCTGGAAACACCATATATTTT. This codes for CASSFQGSGNTIYF. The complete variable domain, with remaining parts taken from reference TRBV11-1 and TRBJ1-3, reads EAEVAQSPRYKITEKSQAVAFWCDPISGHATLYWYRQILGQGPELLVQFQDESVVDDSQLPKDRFSAERLKGVDSTLKIQPAELGDSAMYLCASSFQGSGNTIYFGEGSWLTVV.

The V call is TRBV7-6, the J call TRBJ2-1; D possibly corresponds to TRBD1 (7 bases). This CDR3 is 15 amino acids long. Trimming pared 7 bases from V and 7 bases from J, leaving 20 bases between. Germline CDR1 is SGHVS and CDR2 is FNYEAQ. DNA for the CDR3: TGTGCCAGCAACAAGGGGCAGGGGGGACGAAATGAGCAGTTCTTC. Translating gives CASNKGQGGRNEQFF.

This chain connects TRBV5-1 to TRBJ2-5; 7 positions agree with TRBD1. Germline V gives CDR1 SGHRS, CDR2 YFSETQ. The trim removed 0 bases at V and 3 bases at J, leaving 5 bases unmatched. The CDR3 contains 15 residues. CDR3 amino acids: CASSLGGTDKETQYF. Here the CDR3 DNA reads TGCGCCAGCAGCTTGGGAGGGACAGACAAAGAGACCCAGTACTTC.

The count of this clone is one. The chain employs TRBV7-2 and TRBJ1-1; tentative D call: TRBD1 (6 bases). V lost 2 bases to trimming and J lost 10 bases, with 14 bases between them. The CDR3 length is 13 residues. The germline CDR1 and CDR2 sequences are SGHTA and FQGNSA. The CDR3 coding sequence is TGTGCCAGCAGCTTAAAGGGGGTGAGGGGAGCTTTCTTT. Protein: CASSLKGVRGAFF.

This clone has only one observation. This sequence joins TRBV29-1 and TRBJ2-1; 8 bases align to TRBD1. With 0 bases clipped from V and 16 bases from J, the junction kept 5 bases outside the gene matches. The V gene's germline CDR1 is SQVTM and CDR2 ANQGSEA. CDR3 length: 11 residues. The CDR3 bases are TGCAGCGTTGAAGATCGAACAGGGGGTTTCTTC. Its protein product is CSVEDRTGGFF.

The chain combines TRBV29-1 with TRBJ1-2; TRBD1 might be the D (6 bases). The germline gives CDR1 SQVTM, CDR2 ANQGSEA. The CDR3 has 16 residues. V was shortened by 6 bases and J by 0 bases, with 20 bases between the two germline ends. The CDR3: CSVTQGFGESNYGYTF. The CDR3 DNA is TGCAGCGTGACCCAGGGGTTTGGGGAATCTAACTATGGCTACACCTTC.

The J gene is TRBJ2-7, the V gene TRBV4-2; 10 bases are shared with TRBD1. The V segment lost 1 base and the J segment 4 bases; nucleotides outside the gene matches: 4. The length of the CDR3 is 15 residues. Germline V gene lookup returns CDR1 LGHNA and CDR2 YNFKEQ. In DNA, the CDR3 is TGTGCCAGCAGCCAAGTCGGGACAGGGGAATACGAGCAGTACTTC. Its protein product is CASSQVGTGEYEQYF.

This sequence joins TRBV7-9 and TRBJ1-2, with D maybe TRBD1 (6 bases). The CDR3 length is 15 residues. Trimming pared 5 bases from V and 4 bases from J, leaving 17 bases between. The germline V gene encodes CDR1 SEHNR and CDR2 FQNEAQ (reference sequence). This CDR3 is CASSRGEGGTYGYTF. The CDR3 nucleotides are TGTGCCAGCAGCCGAGGCGAGGGGGGGACCTATGGCTACACCTTC.

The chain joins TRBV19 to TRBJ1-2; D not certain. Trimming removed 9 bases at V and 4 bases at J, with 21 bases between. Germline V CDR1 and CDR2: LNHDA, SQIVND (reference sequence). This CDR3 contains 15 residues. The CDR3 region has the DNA TGTGCCAGCTACGACACGGGGTTGATGGTCTATGGCTACACCTTC. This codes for CASYDTGLMVYGYTF.

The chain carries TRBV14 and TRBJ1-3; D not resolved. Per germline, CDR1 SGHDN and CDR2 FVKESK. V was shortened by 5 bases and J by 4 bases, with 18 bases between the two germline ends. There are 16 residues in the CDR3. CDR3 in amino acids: CASSARIHQAGNTIYF. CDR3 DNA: TGTGCCAGCAGCGCGAGAATTCACCAAGCAGGAAACACCATATATTTT.

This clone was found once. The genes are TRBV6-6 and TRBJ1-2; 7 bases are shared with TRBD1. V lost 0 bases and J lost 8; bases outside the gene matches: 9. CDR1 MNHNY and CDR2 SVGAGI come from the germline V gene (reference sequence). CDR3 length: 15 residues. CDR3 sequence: CASSYSNRGLDGYTF. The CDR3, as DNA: TGTGCCAGCAGTTACTCAAACAGGGGCCTCGACGGCTACACCTTC.

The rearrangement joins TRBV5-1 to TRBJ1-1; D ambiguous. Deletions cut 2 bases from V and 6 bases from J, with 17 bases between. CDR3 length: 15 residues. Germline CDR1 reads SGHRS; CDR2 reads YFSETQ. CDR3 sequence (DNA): TGCGCCAGCAGCTTCCAATTCGACGGGTACTCTGAAGCTTTCTTT. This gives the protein CASSFQFDGYSEAFF.